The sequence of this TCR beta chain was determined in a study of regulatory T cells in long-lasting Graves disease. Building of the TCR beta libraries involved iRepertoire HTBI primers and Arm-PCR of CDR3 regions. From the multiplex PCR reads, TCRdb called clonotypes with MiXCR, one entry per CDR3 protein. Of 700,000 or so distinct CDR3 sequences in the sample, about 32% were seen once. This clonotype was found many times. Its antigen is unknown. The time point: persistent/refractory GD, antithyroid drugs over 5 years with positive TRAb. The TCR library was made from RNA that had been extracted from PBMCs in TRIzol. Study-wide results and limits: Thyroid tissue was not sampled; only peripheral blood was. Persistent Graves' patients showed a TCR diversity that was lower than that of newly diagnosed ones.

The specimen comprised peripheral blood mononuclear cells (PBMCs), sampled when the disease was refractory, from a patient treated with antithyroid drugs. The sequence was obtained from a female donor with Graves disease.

CDR3 coding DNA: TGTGCCAGCAGTGTTTATTCAGGGTCTTTTGGCTACACCTTC. Protein sequence: CASSVYSGSFGYTF. The chain couples TRBV2 to TRBJ1-2; tentative D call: TRBD1 (5 bases). Germline CDR1 and CDR2: SNHLY and FYNNEI. The CDR3 runs to 14 residues. V lost 4 bases and J lost 7, with 16 bases in between.